This passage covers 16 T cell receptor beta chains from one sample sequenced in a study of Ad26.COV2.S vaccination and SARS-CoV-2 variants. The data were produced by immunoSEQ multiplex PCR, yet TCRdb's version contains in-frame clones alone and is incomplete. The sample has 250,000 to 300,000 clones; 80% to 90% are singletons. The treatment denotes: around 19 received Ad26.COV2.S at low or high dose, single or two shots; a few received placebo; per-sample allocation not given. The study sampled participants on day 63 after the first vaccine or placebo injection. The specimen was peripheral blood, collected in a trial of Ad26.COV2.S vaccine versus placebo. The receptors stem from a person aged 18-60 years who received the Ad26.COV2.S COVID-19 vaccine or a placebo.

This chain uses TRBV11-2 with TRBJ2-5; perhaps TRBD1 as D (5 bases). Germline V lookup: CDR1 SGHAT, CDR2 FQNNGV. The V end was cut by 5 bases, the J end by 1 base, with 17 bases between. The length of the CDR3 is 16 residues. In DNA form, the CDR3 reads TGTGCCAGCAGCATTACTCAGGGATCCATCCAAGAGACCCAGTACTTC. Translated: CASSITQGSIQETQYF.

This clone was picked up a small number of times. The chain has TRBV20-1 and TRBJ2-3, with D hard to call. The length of the CDR3 is 13 residues. With 3 bases removed from V and 1 base from J, the gap between germline ends came to 8 bases. Germline V gives CDR1 DFQATT, CDR2 SNEGSKA (reference sequence). The CDR3 region has the DNA TGCAGTGCTAGTATCAGCGGCACAGATACGCAGTATTTT. Protein product: CSASISGTDTQYF.

The CDR3 DNA is TGTGCCAGCAGTAGGGAGTGGGGGGGGCTGGGGGACTATGGCTACACCTTC. Translating gives CASSREWGGLGDYGYTF. The chain uses TRBV27 and TRBJ1-2; tentatively, D is TRBD1 (6 bases). This CDR3 contains 17 residues. CDR1 is MNHEY and CDR2 is SMNVEV in the germline V gene (reference sequence). Trimming cost V 5 bases and J 3 bases, with 22 bases left between them.

The chain combines TRBV15 with TRBJ2-6; no firm D call. Germline-derived CDR1 and CDR2 are LNHNV and YYDKDF (reference sequence). Trimming took 7 bases from V and 0 from J, leaving 10 bases between them. This CDR3 contains 15 residues. Here the CDR3 DNA reads TGTGCCACCACCAAACAAAGCTCTGGGGCCAACGTCCTGACTTTC. Its translation: CATTKQSSGANVLTF.

The chain couples TRBV24-1 to TRBJ1-5; the D gene is possibly TRBD1 (6 bases). Between the trimmed V and J ends, which lost 5 bases and 4 bases, there was a span of 17 bases. The CDR3 covers 16 residues. In germline, CDR1 is KGHDR, CDR2 SFDVKD. The CDR3 DNA reads as TGTGCCACCAGTGTTTCACAGGGAGGGTTTAATCAGCCCCAGCATTTT. Translated: CATSVSQGGFNQPQHF.

CDR3 region: CSVEEGQADTEAFF. The CDR3 nucleotides read TGCAGCGTTGAGGAGGGACAGGCGGACACTGAAGCTTTCTTT. The chain uses TRBV29-1 and TRBJ1-1; 8 bases map to TRBD1. V shed 3 bases, J shed 3 bases, and the junction held 6 bases outside the gene matches. In germline, CDR1 is SQVTM, CDR2 ANQGSEA. CDR3 length equals 14 residues.

CDR3 residues: CASSLNRAYEQYF. The DNA for the CDR3 is TGTGCCAGCAGCTTAAACAGGGCTTACGAGCAGTACTTC. This chain joins TRBV7-2 and TRBJ2-7, with a tentative D call TRBD1 (6 bases). Germline loops: CDR1 SGHTA, CDR2 FQGNSA. The CDR3 loop spans 13 amino acids. The germline V and J ends were trimmed by 2 bases and 4 bases, with 9 bases remaining between them.

The chain links TRBV15 to TRBJ2-5; possible D gene TRBD2, 5 bases. Germline-derived CDR1 and CDR2 are LNHNV and YYDKDF (reference sequence). The CDR3 spans 13 residues. V shed 3 bases and J shed 3 bases, with 8 bases lying between them. CDR3 sequence: CATSRDLKETQYF. CDR3 nucleotides: TGTGCCACCAGCAGGGACTTAAAAGAGACCCAGTACTTC.

The genes are TRBV6-5 and TRBJ1-4, with 9 positions matching TRBD1. From germline, CDR1 is MNHEY and CDR2 SVGAGI. With V trimmed by 6 bases and J by 6 bases, 5 bases remained unmatched. CDR3 length: 14 amino acids. The CDR3 reads CASRTGQGDEKLFF. DNA for the CDR3: TGTGCCAGCAGGACGGGACAGGGTGATGAAAAACTGTTTTTT.

The chain recombines TRBV15 with TRBJ2-7; no definite D call. The germline CDR1 and CDR2 sequences are LNHNV and YYDKDF (reference sequence). The CDR3 has 14 residues. V was trimmed by 0 bases and J by 4 bases, leaving 10 bases between them. Here the CDR3 DNA reads TGTGCCACCAGCAGAGATAAGGGTCCGTACGAGCAGTACTTC. Protein product: CATSRDKGPYEQYF.

This rearrangement joins TRBV5-1 to TRBJ1-6; D is unresolved. The V gene's germline CDR1 is SGHRS and CDR2 YFSETQ. The CDR3 consists of 15 residues. V dropped 0 bases and J dropped 0 bases, with 4 bases sitting between them. CDR3 sequence reads: CASSLESSYNSPLHF. The DNA for the CDR3 is TGCGCCAGCAGCTTGGAGAGCTCCTATAATTCACCCCTCCACTTT.

The chain joins TRBV9 to TRBJ2-5; TRBD1 matches 12 bases. With V trimmed by 2 bases and J by 5 bases, 7 bases remained unmatched. This CDR3 spans 16 amino acids. Germline V CDR1 and CDR2: SGDLS, YYNGEE. CDR3 DNA sequence: TGTGCCAGCAGCGTTGGGGACAGGGGGCGTAGGGAGACCCAGTACTTC. Translation gives CASSVGDRGRRETQYF.

The chain recombines TRBV11-2 with TRBJ1-4; no firm D call. Trimming stripped 1 base from V and 14 bases from J, with 11 bases between. Germline loops: CDR1 SGHAT, CDR2 FQNNGV. The CDR3 runs 12 residues. CDR3 sequence (DNA): TGTGCCAGCAGCTTAGTCGGATCGGGGCTGTTTTTT. Encoded protein: CASSLVGSGLFF.

The chain joins TRBV5-1 to TRBJ2-1; 11 nucleotides line up with TRBD2. Germline V CDR1 and CDR2: SGHRS, YFSETQ. The CDR3 is 17 residues long. J was trimmed by 2 bases and V by 4 bases; bases with no gene match: 8. The CDR3: CASSPGLAGSPYNEQFF. In DNA form, the CDR3 reads TGCGCCAGCAGCCCAGGACTAGCGGGTTCTCCCTACAATGAGCAGTTCTTC.

The V and J genes are TRBV29-1 and TRBJ1-2; perhaps TRBD1 as D (6 bases). The V and J ends lost 2 bases and 4 bases respectively, with 11 bases between them. The V gene's germline CDR1 is SQVTM and CDR2 ANQGSEA. The CDR3 covers 13 residues. The CDR3 bases are TGCAGCGTTGAACCCCAGACAGGCTATGGCTACACCTTC. It encodes CSVEPQTGYGYTF.

This clone came up a few times. The J gene is TRBJ1-1, the V gene TRBV3-1 (or the pseudogene TRBV3-2); tentative D call: TRBD1 (5 bases). V was pared by 6 bases and J by 9 bases, with 11 bases between. Germline V lookup: CDR1 LGHDT, CDR2 YNNKEL (reference sequence). The CDR3 spans 11 residues. CDR3 amino acids: CASRLRVQAFF. CDR3 nucleotide sequence: TGTGCCAGCAGACTCAGGGTACAAGCTTTCTTT.